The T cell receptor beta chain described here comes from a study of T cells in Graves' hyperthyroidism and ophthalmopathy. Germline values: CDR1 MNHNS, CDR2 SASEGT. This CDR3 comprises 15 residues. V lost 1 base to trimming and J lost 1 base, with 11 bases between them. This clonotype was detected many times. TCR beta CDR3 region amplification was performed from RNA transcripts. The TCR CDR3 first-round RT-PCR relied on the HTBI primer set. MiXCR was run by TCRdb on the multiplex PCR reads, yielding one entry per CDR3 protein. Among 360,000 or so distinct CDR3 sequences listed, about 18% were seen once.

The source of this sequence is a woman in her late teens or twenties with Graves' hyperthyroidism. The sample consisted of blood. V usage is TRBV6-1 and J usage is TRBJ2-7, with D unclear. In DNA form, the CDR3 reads TGTGCCAGCAGTGAAGGATACACTCCATCCTACGAGCAGTACTTC. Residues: CASSEGYTPSYEQYF.